A selection of T cell receptor beta chains follows, all from one sample in a study of blood T cell repertoires in COVID-19. Profiling relied on immunoSEQ multiplex PCR, and the TCRdb table lists in-frame clones only, not all of them. The profile shows around 120,000 clones, more than 70% of them singletons. Sequences were obtained from peripheral blood. The receptors were gathered from a human donor in a cohort sampled during active COVID-19. CDR3s include the opening cysteine and the closing phenylalanine or tryptophan. A D gene is named only where the DNA matches it firmly. Size is stated for part of the rows, as once, few or many counts, or as a class when the clone is expanded.

cdr3_length j_call clone_size v_call d_call cdr3_nt cdr3_aa
15 TRBJ2-4 . TRBV7-9 . TGTGCCAGCGTACCTCTAACAGGGTCAGAAAACATTCAGTACTTC CASVPLTGSENIQYF
12 TRBJ2-7 . TRBV12-3/TRBV12-4 . TGTGCCAGCAGTTTCATTGAGGGCGAGCAGTACTTC CASSFIEGEQYF
13 TRBJ1-4 . TRBV9 . TGTGCCAGCAGCGTCGGACTAAGGGAAAAACTGTTTTTT CASSVGLREKLFF
15 TRBJ2-7 . TRBV28 TRBD2 TGTGCCAGCAGTTTGCTAGCGGGAGGCACCTACGAGCAGTACTTC CASSLLAGGTYEQYF
13 TRBJ1-5 . TRBV2 TRBD1 TGTGCCAGCAGCCCTGGACAGGATCAGCCCCAGCATTTT CASSPGQDQPQHF
12 TRBJ1-2 . TRBV6-5 . TGTGCCAGCATCCTGGGCTCCTTCGGCTACACCTTC CASILGSFGYTF
15 TRBJ2-5 . TRBV7-9 TRBD2 TGTGCCAGCAGGACCGGGGGGTGGGGATCGGAGACCCAGTACTTC CASRTGGWGSETQYF
14 TRBJ2-3 . TRBV2 TRBD1 TGTGCCAGCAGGACCGGGACAGAAACAGATACGCAGTATTTT CASRTGTETDTQYF
15 TRBJ2-7 . TRBV4-1 TRBD2 TGCGCCAGCAGCCAAAGAGCGGGAGGATCCTACGAGCAGTACTTC CASSQRAGGSYEQYF
15 TRBJ2-4 . TRBV2 TRBD1 TGTGCCAGCAGTGAATCGACCGGGACAGGGAACATTCAGTACTTC CASSESTGTGNIQYF
13 TRBJ1-2 . TRBV9 . TGTGCCAGCAGCGTACTAGGGGCCGGAGGCTACACCTTC CASSVLGAGGYTF
14 TRBJ1-1 once TRBV5-1 . TGCGCCAGCAGCTCCGGGGGTAGCCGAAGAATGGCTTTCTTT CASSSGGSRRMAFF
15 TRBJ1-6 . TRBV4-1 TRBD1 TGCGCCAGCAGCCAAGAGAGGCAGGGGGCATCACCCCTCCACTTT CASSQERQGASPLHF
17 TRBJ2-3 . TRBV11-2 TRBD2 TGTGCCAGCAGCTTAGATCTCCTAGCGGGGGGCACAGATACGCAGTATTTT CASSLDLLAGGTDTQYF
19 TRBJ2-1 . TRBV28 TRBD2 TGTGCCAGCAGCCACCCGGGGACTAGCGGGATCAGCTCCTACAATGAGCAGTTCTTC CASSHPGTSGISSYNEQFF
15 TRBJ2-5 . TRBV10-3 . TGTGCCATCAGTGATCCGGCAGGGTTGAAGGAGACCCAGTACTTC CAISDPAGLKETQYF
14 TRBJ1-1 . TRBV2 . TGTGCCAGCAGGAGGGGGGAGGGCGGCACTGAAGCTTTCTTT CASRRGEGGTEAFF
12 TRBJ2-7 . TRBV10-2 . TGCGCCAGCAGCTCACAGTTCTATGAGCAGTACTTC CASSSQFYEQYF
16 TRBJ2-3 . TRBV29-1 TRBD2 TGCAGCGTCACCGGCCGGACTAGCGGGAGTTCAGATACGCAGTATTTT CSVTGRTSGSSDTQYF
14 TRBJ1-6 . TRBV15 . TGTGCCACCAGCAAAGTGGACGGGATTTCACCCCTCCACTTT CATSKVDGISPLHF